The sequence of this TCR beta chain was determined in a study of blood T cell repertoires in COVID-19 (dated by TCRdb to 2019 to 2021). For the wider study: The collaborator samples originated in the United States, Italy and Spain and spanned the acute and convalescent phases of COVID-19. The prospective study material was composed of cDNA or gDNA derived from T cells, B-cell-depleted T cells, or PBMCs. Subjects who had been exposed to COVID-19, were actively infected with it, or had recovered from it provided the deeply sampled blood TCRbeta repertoires that made up the dataset. The repertoires were released in a freely available public database meant as a resource for research on the immune response to SARS-CoV-2. The samples were drawn from two sources: the first 160 participants of the ongoing ImmuneRACE study, and about 1,300 subjects contributed by 6 global collaborators. A de-identified subject ID, COVID-19 status, age in years and sex were almost always included in the sample metadata. Where available, HLA class I and class II types were obtained from metadata supplied by the sample provider rather than from assay-based typing.

Overall results and qualifications from the work: Clinical and demographic metadata were provided uncurated, with the amount varying by source and participant.

The immunoSEQ Assay, a bias-controlled multiplex PCR, was used to amplify TCRbeta CDR3 regions from genomic DNA. Processing in the source paper ran as follows. The number of nucleated cells in each sample was estimated by amplification of reference gene primers within the assay. To quantify the absolute abundance of each unique TCRbeta CDR3 rearrangement, sequence reads were collapsed and filtered. For each sample, productive Simpson clonality was calculated by taking the square root of Simpson's diversity index across productive rearrangements. TCRdb re-hosts the immuneACCESS table, in-frame sequences only. Its copies lack some clones; in the studies checked, an unresolved V gene accounts for under half of them, and the cause for the rest is not known. That table supplies the V and J calls and clone size; D and trimming were determined from the DNA. This sample has about 170,000 clones in its table, and approximately 91% of those were observed once. The top ten constitute roughly 4.5% of the sample.

At one collaborating source in Seattle, patients were enrolled during active infection and were followed longitudinally through the course of disease. Whole blood was collected in K2EDTA tubes by collaborating institutions according to the institutions' own protocols. For TCRbeta analysis, collaborator samples were shipped as frozen whole blood, as isolated PBMCs, or as DNA extracted from either sample type. In regard to this clone: Its antigen is unknown. Per-base quality was not reported, and no clone a single base away is much larger than it.

The CDR3 covers 14 residues, taking in both the cysteine and the phenylalanine. CDR3 DNA is the only sequence kept; it has 42 bases, read in frame from the first base. The germline V gene gives CDR1 as MGHRA and CDR2 as YSYEKL. Trimming takes 6 bases from V and 0 bases from J, and the germline ends sit 9 bases apart. The sequence derives from a man younger than 35 with COVID-19, enrolled during active disease. The sample consisted of peripheral blood. This chain is built from TRBV4-1 and TRBJ1-5; the D gene remains uncertain. CDR3 loop: CASSKLYSNQPQHF. In nucleotide form, the sequence is TGCGCCAGCAGTAAGCTATATAGCAATCAGCCCCAGCATTTT.